This T cell receptor (beta chain) was sequenced in a study of shared clonotypes between healthy human individuals. At the level of the study: Three plates were used per donor for CD4 naive, three for CD4 memory, two for CD8 naive and one for CD8 memory. Broader study findings: What rarefaction showed was incomplete sorted-subset sequencing despite large depth. How much donors shared clonotypes was expected to be affected by sequencing depth.

Naive CD8 cells comprised CD45RO-negative, CCR7-positively selected cells, excluding terminally differentiated effector memory CD45RA+ cells. Donors were Caucasian adults residing in Nashville, Tennessee, USA. The length of the CDR3 is 16 residues. Looked up from germline, CDR1 is SGHAT and CDR2 is FQNNGV. The V gene end was trimmed by 5 bases and the J gene end by 5 bases; junction bases not matched to a gene: 12. About this clone: What it recognizes is unknown.

The table came from immunoSEQ multiplex PCR; TCRdb's copy has only in-frame clones and leaves some out. The profile shows approximately 720,000 clones, 90% to 95% of them singletons. The chain is built from TRBV11-2 and TRBJ2-1, with 7 bases fitting TRBD2. The sample comprised naive CD8+ T cells sorted from blood. The TCR comes from a man aged 25 to 45 in good health. In DNA, the CDR3 is TGTGCCAGCAGCCTTCCTAGCGGAGCCTTGGACAATGAGCAGTTCTTC. As protein: CASSLPSGALDNEQFF.